The 25 T cell receptor beta chains in this list originate from one sample, sequenced in a study of CD8 T cells in Susac syndrome. An input of about 0.45 to 1 ug of RNA was subjected to reverse transcription using random hexamers. Using its own MiXCR run on the immunoSEQ multiplex PCR reads, TCRdb lists one record per CDR3 protein. The sample has around 130,000 distinct CDR3 sequences; about 95% are singletons. The sequenced sample consisted of CD4+ T cells from PBMCs. The receptors originated from a human donor with multiple sclerosis.

The chain is built from TRBV3-1 and TRBJ2-7; the match to TRBD2 covers 9 bases. Germline V CDR1 and CDR2: LGHDT, YNNKEL (reference sequence). The ends lost 1 base at V and 0 bases at J; junction bases unmatched: 1. The CDR3 has 15 residues. The CDR3 is CASSQGGRGSYEQYF. The CDR3 nucleotides are TGTGCCAGCAGCCAAGGCGGGAGGGGCTCCTACGAGCAGTACTTC.

The chain carries TRBV12-5 and TRBJ2-3; TRBD1 matches 9 bases. V was pared by 5 bases and J by 5 bases, with 5 bases of the junction left unmatched. The CDR3 totals 14 residues. Germline assignment: CDR1 LGHNT and CDR2 FRNRAP. The CDR3 region is CASGTGQGKDTQYF. The CDR3 DNA follows: TGTGCTAGTGGTACCGGACAGGGGAAAGATACGCAGTATTTT.

This clonotype was observed a single time. The genes are TRBV7-9 and TRBJ2-7, with D perhaps matching TRBD1 or TRBD2 (5 bases each). Germline CDR1 SEHNR, CDR2 FQNEAQ (reference sequence). Trimming removed 11 bases from V and 5 bases from J, with 19 bases in between. This CDR3 is built from 13 residues. CDR3 nucleotides: TGTGCCTCCACGTCCCGGCCGGGACACGAGCAGTACTTC. Its translation: CASTSRPGHEQYF.

The rearrangement joins TRBV30 to TRBJ1-3; D possibly corresponds to TRBD1 (6 bases). V gave up 3 bases and J gave up 1 base, with 10 bases separating them. The germline gives CDR1 GTSNPN, CDR2 SVGIG (reference sequence). The CDR3 extends over 14 amino acids. This CDR3 reads CAWRWGQSGNTIYF. The CDR3 coding sequence is TGTGCCTGGAGATGGGGGCAATCTGGAAACACCATATATTTT.

This chain uses TRBV12-3 or TRBV12-4 with TRBJ2-6, with TRBD2 as a possible D gene (5 bases). The V gene lost 10 bases and the J gene lost 2 bases, with 9 bases spanning the gap. This CDR3 region has 13 residues. CDR3 loop: CATRGTGANVLTF. In DNA form, the CDR3 reads TGTGCCACAAGAGGGACTGGGGCCAACGTCCTGACTTTC.

The chain couples TRBV20-1 to TRBJ2-7; D unclear. Trimming pared 3 bases from V and 6 bases from J, leaving 9 bases between. Per germline, CDR1 DFQATT and CDR2 SNEGSKA (reference sequence). The CDR3 loop spans 11 amino acids. The CDR3 loop reads CSASFKAEQYF. The CDR3 region has the DNA TGCAGTGCTAGTTTCAAAGCCGAGCAGTACTTC.

This clonotype was picked up one time. The genes are TRBV20-1 and TRBJ1-5; D not resolved. CDR1 is DFQATT, CDR2 SNEGSKA, per germline (reference sequence). This CDR3 has 15 residues. CDR3 DNA: TGCAGCGTAGGCCCTCGGGTAGGGCGTGTTCAGCCCCAGCATTTT. Its protein is CSVGPRVGRVQPQHF.

The DNA for the CDR3 is TGTGCCAGCAGTCTAGCGGGAGACCTCTACGAGCAGTACTTC. Residues: CASSLAGDLYEQYF. The chain has TRBV7-8 and TRBJ2-7; 10 bases line up with TRBD2. There are 14 residues in the CDR3. Unmatched junction bases numbered 5, after V lost 6 bases and J lost 3 bases. In germline, CDR1 is SGHVS, CDR2 FQNEAQ.

The chain has TRBV29-1 and TRBJ2-5; no firm D call. V was pared by 5 bases and J by 0 bases, with 16 bases between. The CDR3 runs to 15 residues. Germline values: CDR1 SQVTM, CDR2 ANQGSEA. The chain's CDR3 is CSVRGIRWNQETQYF. DNA for the CDR3: TGCAGCGTTAGAGGAATTCGGTGGAACCAAGAGACCCAGTACTTC.

The chain employs TRBV7-2 and TRBJ2-3; 8 nucleotides line up with TRBD2. From germline, CDR1 is SGHTA and CDR2 FQGNSA. The CDR3 runs to 14 residues. After removal of 3 bases from V and 5 bases from J, the junction contained 4 bases not matched to a gene. The CDR3 DNA reads as TGTGCCAGCAGCTTTAGGCTAGCGGGAGATACGCAGTATTTT. Its translation: CASSFRLAGDTQYF. Complete variable domain (other parts from reference TRBV7-2 and TRBJ2-3): GAGVSQSPSNKVTEKGKDVELRCDPISGHTALYWYRQSLGQGLEFLIYFQGNSAPDKSGLPSDRFSAERTGGSVSTLTIQRTQQEDSAVYLCASSFRLAGDTQYFGPGTRLTVL.

The V and J genes are TRBV6-5 and TRBJ1-4; unclear D gene. The CDR3 runs to 12 residues. The germline V gene has CDR1 MNHEY and CDR2 SVGAGI. The V end lost 1 base, the J end lost 8 bases, and 5 bases lay between the germline ends. In DNA form, the CDR3 reads TGTGCCAGCAGTTACTTTGAGGAAAAACTGTTTTTT. Amino acid sequence: CASSYFEEKLFF.

The genes are TRBV4-3 and TRBJ1-2, with 7 bases that match TRBD1. Germline V gene lookup returns CDR1 LGHNA and CDR2 YSLEER. The trim removed 1 base at V and 4 bases at J, leaving 15 bases unmatched. CDR3 length: 18 amino acids. The CDR3 protein is CASSQGSPQGIGSYGYTF. The CDR3 DNA sequence: TGCGCCAGCAGCCAAGGTTCCCCACAGGGGATCGGGTCCTATGGCTACACCTTC.

V is TRBV27 and J is TRBJ2-1, with 14 bases lining up with TRBD2. The CDR3 is 17 residues long. CDR1 and CDR2 from the germline V gene are MNHEY and SMNVEV (reference sequence). Unmatched junction bases numbered 8, after V lost 3 bases and J lost 7 bases. The CDR3 DNA reads TGTGCCAGCAGTTTGCCGGGACTAGCGGGAGCAAGGAATGAGCAGTTCTTC. This encodes CASSLPGLAGARNEQFF.

The gene calls are TRBV27 and TRBJ2-3; 9 nucleotides line up with TRBD2. Germline V CDR1 and CDR2: MNHEY, SMNVEV (reference sequence). The CDR3 is 16 residues long. V was pared by 2 bases and J by 1 base, with 4 bases of the junction left unmatched. The DNA of the CDR3 is TGTGCCAGCAGTTTAGGATTAGCGGGAGGCACAGATACGCAGTATTTT. Protein: CASSLGLAGGTDTQYF.

The chain employs TRBV5-1 and TRBJ2-5, with a possible D match to TRBD1 (6 bases). Germline CDR1 and CDR2: SGHRS and YFSETQ. This CDR3 contains 14 residues. Trimming removed 1 base from V and 5 bases from J, with 12 bases in between. The CDR3 protein is CASSLQGRGETQYF. DNA for the CDR3: TGCGCCAGCAGCTTGCAGGGAAGGGGGGAGACCCAGTACTTC.

The V and J genes are TRBV20-1 and TRBJ2-4; D is unresolved. V lost 0 bases, J lost 0 bases, and 6 bases lay in between. The CDR3 totals 14 residues. In germline, CDR1 is DFQATT, CDR2 SNEGSKA (reference sequence). The CDR3 reads CSAREDLAKNIQYF. As DNA, the CDR3 is TGCAGTGCTAGAGAGGATCTAGCCAAAAACATTCAGTACTTC.

The chain combines TRBV29-1 with TRBJ1-5, with D unresolved. This CDR3 region has 13 residues. Germline lookup yields CDR1 SQVTM and CDR2 ANQGSEA. V lost 7 bases and J lost 2, with 12 bases in between. The CDR3: CSATVEGNQPQHF. As DNA, the CDR3 is TGCAGCGCTACCGTGGAGGGCAATCAGCCCCAGCATTTT. Complete variable domain (other parts from reference TRBV29-1 and TRBJ1-5): SAVISQKPSRDICQRGTSLTIQCQVDSQVTMMFWYRQQPGQSLTLIATANQGSEATYESGFVIDKFPISRPNLTFSTLTVSNMSPEDSSIYLCSATVEGNQPQHFGDGTRLSIL.

This clonotype was observed once. The chain recombines TRBV5-1 with TRBJ1-6; D remains ambiguous. CDR1 is SGHRS and CDR2 is YFSETQ in the germline V gene. Trimming stripped 0 bases from V and 7 bases from J, with 20 bases between. The CDR3 extends over 18 amino acids. This chain's CDR3 is CASSLDPGISAPNSPLHF. The CDR3 DNA is TGCGCCAGCAGCTTGGACCCGGGGATCTCTGCCCCAAATTCACCCCTCCACTTT.

The genes are TRBV5-6 and TRBJ2-5; D remains ambiguous. Trimming stripped 0 bases from V and 1 base from J, with 7 bases between. This CDR3 region has 14 residues. Germline CDR1 is SGHDT and CDR2 is YYEEEE. CDR3 amino acids: CASSLVSRQETQYF. The CDR3 nucleotides read TGTGCCAGCAGCTTGGTAAGCCGCCAAGAGACCCAGTACTTC.

This clonotype has only one observation. The rearrangement joins TRBV5-1 to TRBJ2-7; D unresolved. V was pared by 0 bases and J by 6 bases, with 10 bases between. The CDR3 runs to 13 residues. CDR1 and CDR2 from the germline V gene are SGHRS and YFSETQ. The CDR3 region is CASSLGYRSEQYF. As DNA, the CDR3 is TGCGCCAGCAGCTTGGGTTATAGATCCGAGCAGTACTTC.

The rearrangement links TRBV3-1 to TRBJ2-3, with 7 bases lining up with TRBD2. The trim removed 3 bases at V and 0 bases at J, leaving 12 bases unmatched. The CDR3 sequence is 18 residues long. CDR1 is LGHDT and CDR2 is YNNKEL in the germline V gene (reference sequence). The CDR3 spells CASSHGLAGLRSTDTQYF. In DNA form, the CDR3 reads TGTGCCAGCAGCCACGGACTGGCGGGACTACGTAGCACAGATACGCAGTATTTT.

V is TRBV30 and J is TRBJ1-1; possible D gene TRBD1, 5 bases. The V end was cut by 3 bases, the J end by 0 bases, with 11 bases between. Germline-derived CDR1 and CDR2 are GTSNPN and SVGIG (reference sequence). The CDR3 has 14 residues. The CDR3 DNA reads as TGTGCCTGGAGCAGGGCCCTGATGAACACTGAAGCTTTCTTT. Its protein is CAWSRALMNTEAFF.

The chain combines TRBV20-1 with TRBJ2-1, with a possible D match to TRBD1 (5 bases). V was shortened by 4 bases and J by 8 bases, with 15 bases between the two germline ends. The CDR3 sequence is 13 residues long. Germline loops: CDR1 DFQATT, CDR2 SNEGSKA (reference sequence). The CDR3 nucleotides are TGCAGTGCTACGCTCTCCGTAGGGGATGAGCAGTTCTTC. This encodes CSATLSVGDEQFF.

The CDR3 here is CASSEERDQPQHF. The DNA for the CDR3 is TGTGCCAGCAGTGAAGAACGAGATCAGCCCCAGCATTTT. This chain joins TRBV2 and TRBJ1-5; D not resolved. Germline V gene lookup returns CDR1 SNHLY and CDR2 FYNNEI. The CDR3 runs to 13 residues. V was shortened by 1 base and J by 5 bases, with 6 bases between the two germline ends.

The genes are TRBV19 and TRBJ1-1, with 9 positions matching TRBD1. The CDR3 length is 13 residues. J lost 4 bases, V lost 5 bases, and 2 bases had no gene match. Germline loops: CDR1 LNHDA, CDR2 SQIVND (reference sequence). For the CDR3, the DNA is TGTGCCAGTAGTGAGACAGGGGGCACTGAAGCTTTCTTT. Its translation: CASSETGGTEAFF.